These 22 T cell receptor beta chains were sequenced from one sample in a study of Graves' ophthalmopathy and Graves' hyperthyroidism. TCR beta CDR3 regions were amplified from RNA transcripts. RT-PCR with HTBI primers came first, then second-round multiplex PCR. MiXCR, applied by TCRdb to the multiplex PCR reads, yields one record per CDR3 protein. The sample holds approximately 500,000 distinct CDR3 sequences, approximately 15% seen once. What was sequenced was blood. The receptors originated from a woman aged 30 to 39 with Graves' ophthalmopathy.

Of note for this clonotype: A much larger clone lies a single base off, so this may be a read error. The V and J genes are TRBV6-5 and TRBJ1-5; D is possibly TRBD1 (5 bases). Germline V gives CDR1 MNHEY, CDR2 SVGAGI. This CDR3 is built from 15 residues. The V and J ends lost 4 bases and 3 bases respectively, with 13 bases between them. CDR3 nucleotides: TGTGCCAGCAGTTCTAGGTGGGGGAACAATCAGCCCCAGCATTTT. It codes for CASSSRWGNNQPQHF.

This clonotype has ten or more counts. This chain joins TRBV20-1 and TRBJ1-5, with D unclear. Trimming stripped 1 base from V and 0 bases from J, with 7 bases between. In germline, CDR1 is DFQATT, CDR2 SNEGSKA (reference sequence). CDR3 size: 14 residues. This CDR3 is CSARGGYSNQPQHF. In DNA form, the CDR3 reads TGCAGTGCTAGAGGCGGGTATAGCAATCAGCCCCAGCATTTT.

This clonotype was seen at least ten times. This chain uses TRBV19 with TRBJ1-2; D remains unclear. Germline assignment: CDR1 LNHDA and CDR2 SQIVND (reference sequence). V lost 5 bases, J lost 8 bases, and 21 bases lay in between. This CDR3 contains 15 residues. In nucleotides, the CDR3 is TGTGCCAGTAGTCTCATCGGGCGGGGTTTGAAAGGCTACACCTTC. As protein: CASSLIGRGLKGYTF.

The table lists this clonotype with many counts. CDR3 amino acids: CASSRRGQGGNSPLHF. The CDR3, as DNA: TGTGCCAGCAGCCGTCGGGGACAGGGTGGTAATTCACCCCTCCACTTT. The rearrangement links TRBV7-8 to TRBJ1-6, with 9 bases matching TRBD1. The trim removed 5 bases at V and 6 bases at J, leaving 8 bases unmatched. Germline values: CDR1 SGHVS, CDR2 FQNEAQ. This CDR3 has 16 amino acids.

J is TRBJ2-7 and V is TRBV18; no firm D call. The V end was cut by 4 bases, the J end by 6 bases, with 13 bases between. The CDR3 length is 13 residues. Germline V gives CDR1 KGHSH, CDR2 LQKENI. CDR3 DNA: TGTGCCAGCTCACTTCAAGATAGCCCCGAGCAGTACTTC. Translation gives CASSLQDSPEQYF.

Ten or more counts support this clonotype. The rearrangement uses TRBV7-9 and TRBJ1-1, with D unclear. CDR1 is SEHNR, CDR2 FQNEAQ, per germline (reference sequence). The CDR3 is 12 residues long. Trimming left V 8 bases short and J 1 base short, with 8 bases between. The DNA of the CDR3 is TGTGCCAGCGACCGAGAGAACACTGAAGCTTTCTTT. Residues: CASDRENTEAFF.

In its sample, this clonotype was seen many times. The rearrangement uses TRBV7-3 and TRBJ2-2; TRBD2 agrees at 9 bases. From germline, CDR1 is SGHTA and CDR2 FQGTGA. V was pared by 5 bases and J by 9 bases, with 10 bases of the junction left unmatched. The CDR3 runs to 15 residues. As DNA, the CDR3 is TGTGCCAGCAGCCCCCACGCGGGAGGGCCCCGGGAGCTGTTTTTT. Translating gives CASSPHAGGPRELFF.

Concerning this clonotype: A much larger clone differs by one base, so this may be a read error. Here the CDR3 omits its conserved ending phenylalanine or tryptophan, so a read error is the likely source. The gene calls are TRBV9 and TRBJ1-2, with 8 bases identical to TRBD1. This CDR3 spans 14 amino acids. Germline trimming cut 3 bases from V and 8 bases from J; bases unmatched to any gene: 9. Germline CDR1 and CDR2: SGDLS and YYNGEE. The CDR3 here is CASSAAPGQAGYTL. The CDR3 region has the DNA TGTGCCAGCAGCGCCGCACCGGGACAGGCGGGCTACACCTTG.

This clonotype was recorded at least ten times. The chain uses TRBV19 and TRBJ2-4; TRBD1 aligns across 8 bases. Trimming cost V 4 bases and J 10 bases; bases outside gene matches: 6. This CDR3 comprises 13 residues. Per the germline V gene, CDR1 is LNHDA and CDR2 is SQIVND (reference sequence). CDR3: CASSSQGASIQYF. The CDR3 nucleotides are TGTGCCAGTAGTAGCCAGGGGGCATCAATTCAGTACTTC.

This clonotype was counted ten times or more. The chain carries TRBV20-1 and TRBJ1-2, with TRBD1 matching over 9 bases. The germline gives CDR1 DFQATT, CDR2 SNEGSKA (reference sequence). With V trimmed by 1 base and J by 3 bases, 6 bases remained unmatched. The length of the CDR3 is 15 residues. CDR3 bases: TGCAGTGCTAGAGGTACAGGGGGCGCTGACTATGGCTACACCTTC. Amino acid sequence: CSARGTGGADYGYTF.

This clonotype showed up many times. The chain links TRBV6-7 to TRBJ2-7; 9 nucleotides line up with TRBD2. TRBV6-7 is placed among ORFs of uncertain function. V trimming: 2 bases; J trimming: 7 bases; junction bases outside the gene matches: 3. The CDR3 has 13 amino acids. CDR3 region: CASSYSGRREQYF. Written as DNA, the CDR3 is TGTGCCAGCAGTTACAGCGGGAGGAGGGAGCAGTACTTC.

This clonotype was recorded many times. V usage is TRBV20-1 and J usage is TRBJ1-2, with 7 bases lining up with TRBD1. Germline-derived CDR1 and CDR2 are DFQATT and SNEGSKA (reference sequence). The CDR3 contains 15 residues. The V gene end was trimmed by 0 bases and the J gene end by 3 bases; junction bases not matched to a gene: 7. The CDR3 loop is CSARDHRGGDYGYTF. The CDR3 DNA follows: TGCAGTGCTAGAGATCACAGGGGCGGCGACTATGGCTACACCTTC.

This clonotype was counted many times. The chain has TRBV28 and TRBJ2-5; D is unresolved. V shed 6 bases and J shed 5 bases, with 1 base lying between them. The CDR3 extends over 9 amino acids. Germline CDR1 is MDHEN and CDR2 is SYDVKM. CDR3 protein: CASRETQYF. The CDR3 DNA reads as TGTGCCAGCAGGGAGACCCAGTACTTC.

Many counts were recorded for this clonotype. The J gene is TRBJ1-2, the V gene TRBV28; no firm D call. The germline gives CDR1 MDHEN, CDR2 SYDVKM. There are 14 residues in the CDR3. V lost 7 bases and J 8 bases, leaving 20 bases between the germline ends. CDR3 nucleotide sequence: TGTGCCAGCACGCTTGGAGGGCGGGTTAGAGGCTACACCTTC. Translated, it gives CASTLGGRVRGYTF.

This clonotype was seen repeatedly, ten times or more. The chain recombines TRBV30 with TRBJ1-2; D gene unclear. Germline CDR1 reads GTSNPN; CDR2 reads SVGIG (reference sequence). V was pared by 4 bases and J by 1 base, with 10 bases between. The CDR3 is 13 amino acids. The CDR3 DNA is TGTGCCTGGACGGTTAAGATTAACTATGGCTACACCTTC. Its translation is CAWTVKINYGYTF.

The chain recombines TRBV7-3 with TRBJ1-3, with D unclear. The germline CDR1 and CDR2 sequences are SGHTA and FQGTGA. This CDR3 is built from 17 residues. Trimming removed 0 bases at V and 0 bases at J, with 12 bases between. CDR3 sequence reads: CASSLTGSRSSGNTIYF. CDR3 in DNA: TGTGCCAGCAGCTTAACCGGCTCCCGGAGCTCTGGAAACACCATATATTTT.

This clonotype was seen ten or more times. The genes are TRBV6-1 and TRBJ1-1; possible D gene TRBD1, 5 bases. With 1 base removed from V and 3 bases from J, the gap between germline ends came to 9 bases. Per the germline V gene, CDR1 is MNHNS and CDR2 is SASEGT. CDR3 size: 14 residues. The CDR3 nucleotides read TGTGCCAGCAGTGAAGTGGGGACCTACACTGAAGCTTTCTTT. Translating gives CASSEVGTYTEAFF.

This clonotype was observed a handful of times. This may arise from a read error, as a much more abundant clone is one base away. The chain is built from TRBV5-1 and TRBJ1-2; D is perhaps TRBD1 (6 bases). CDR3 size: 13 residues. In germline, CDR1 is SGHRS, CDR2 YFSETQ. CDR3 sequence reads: CASSARGSYDYTF. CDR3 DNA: TGCGCCAGCAGCGCGAGGGGGTCCTATGACTACACCTTC.

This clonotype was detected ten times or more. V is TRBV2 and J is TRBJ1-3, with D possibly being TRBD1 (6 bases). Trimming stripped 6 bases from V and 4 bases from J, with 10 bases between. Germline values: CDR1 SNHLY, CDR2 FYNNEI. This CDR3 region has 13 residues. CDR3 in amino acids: CASSGTSGNTIYF. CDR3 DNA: TGTGCCAGCAGCGGGACATCAGGAAACACCATATATTTT.

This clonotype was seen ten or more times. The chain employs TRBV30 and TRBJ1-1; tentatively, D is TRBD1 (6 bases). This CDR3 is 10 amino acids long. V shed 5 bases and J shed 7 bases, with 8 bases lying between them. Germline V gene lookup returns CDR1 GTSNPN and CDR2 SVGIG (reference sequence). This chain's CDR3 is CAWSQGEAFF. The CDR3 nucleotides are TGTGCCTGGTCACAGGGTGAAGCTTTCTTT.

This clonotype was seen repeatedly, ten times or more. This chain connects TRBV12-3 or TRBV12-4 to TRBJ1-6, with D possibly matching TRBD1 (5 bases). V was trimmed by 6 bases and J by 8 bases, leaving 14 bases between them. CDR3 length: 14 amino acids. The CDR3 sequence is CASRAGTEDSPLHF. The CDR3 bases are TGTGCCAGCAGGGCCGGGACCGAGGATTCACCCCTCCACTTT.

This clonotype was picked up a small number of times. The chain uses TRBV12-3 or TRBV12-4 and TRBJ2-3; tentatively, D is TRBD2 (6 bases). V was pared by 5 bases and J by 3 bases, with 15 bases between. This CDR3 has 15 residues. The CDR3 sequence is CASSLFGAGTDTQYF. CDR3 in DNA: TGTGCCAGCAGTCTCTTCGGGGCGGGAACAGATACGCAGTATTTT.